The entry that follows covers one TCR beta chain sequence. The record originates from a study of T cell changes during pregnancy in multiple sclerosis. Assay: immunoSEQ multiplex PCR; the TCRdb copy retains only in-frame clones and omits some. This table holds roughly 70,000 clones, more than 80% found once. The CDR3 loop spans 16 amino acids. Germline CDR1 reads SGHRS; CDR2 reads YFSETQ. V lost 0 bases to trimming and J lost 4 bases; unmatched junction nucleotides: 3. The rearrangement uses TRBV5-1 and TRBJ2-1; 11 bases match TRBD2. The sample consisted of peripheral blood, taken in the third trimester of pregnancy. This TCR came from a female donor with multiple sclerosis, enrolled in a pregnancy study. This chain's CDR3 is CASSLGTSGPYNEQFF. CDR3 DNA sequence: TGCGCCAGCAGCTTGGGGACTAGCGGGCCTTACAATGAGCAGTTCTTC.